This is a list of T cell receptor beta chains from one sample in a study of shared clonotypes between healthy human individuals. Data came from immunoSEQ multiplex PCR; TCRdb stores just in-frame clones and leaves some out. The sample has around 2.1 million clones; 85% to 95% are singletons. The sequenced sample was naive CD8+ T cells from PBMCs. The receptor set was obtained from a man between 18 and 35 years old in good health. Some clones in this sample may be carry-over from other donors' samples. Both conserved end residues are part of each CDR3.

v_gene	j_gene	CDR3aa
TRBV10-1	TRBJ1-1	CASSESVGSGGRTEAFF
TRBV29-1	TRBJ2-3	CSVLGGRSDTQYF
TRBV30	TRBJ1-2	CAWDREINYGYTF
TRBV7-9	TRBJ2-5	CASSLMTSGNQETQYF
TRBV5-1	TRBJ1-3	CASSPGGGNTIYF
TRBV7-8	TRBJ2-2	CASSSHRANPAGELFF
TRBV5-1	TRBJ2-3	CASSSLLDTGGTDTQYF
TRBV28	TRBJ1-4	CASNSGGREKLFF
TRBV11-2	TRBJ2-1	CASSLVPIWTGLNNEQFF
TRBV6-1	TRBJ1-5	CASRAGRLSNQPQHF
TRBV30	TRBJ2-7	CAWSVSPWEQYF
TRBV4-1	TRBJ1-2	CASSQSNSNYGYTF
TRBV5-1	TRBJ1-5	CASSLGLSGLNQPQHF
TRBV7-3	TRBJ2-7	CASSLEGRMAYEQYF
TRBV29-1	TRBJ2-2	CSVERDRVVAGELFF
TRBV6-6	TRBJ2-7	CASSYSPAYPDEQYF
TRBV7-8	TRBJ2-1	CASSPGIAIYNEQFF
TRBV28	TRBJ1-2	CASSFPAGYTF
TRBV10-1	TRBJ2-3	CASSSGTDTQYF
TRBV28	TRBJ1-4	CASSFVGSNEKLFF
TRBV5-1	TRBJ2-3	CASSFSGVRGTDTQYF
TRBV4-1	TRBJ1-3	CASSQVFGPSGNTIYF
TRBV15	TRBJ1-2	CATSPPPRQPADYGYTF
TRBV9	TRBJ1-4	CASSPGTGGDEKLFF
TRBV4-1	TRBJ2-7	CASSQVASDEQYF
TRBV25-1	TRBJ2-3	CASRTSGASTDTQYF
TRBV5-6	TRBJ2-7	CASSSPYEQYF
TRBV13	TRBJ2-3	CASSADSTDTQYF
TRBV2	TRBJ2-7	CASSEGDRGEGTYEQYF
TRBV9	TRBJ2-7	CASSVGAGEQYF
TRBV6-5	TRBJ2-7	CASSFGGRALYEQYF
TRBV29-1	TRBJ2-3	CSVRVSGTQYF
TRBV4-1	TRBJ2-1	CASQPGKGSAEQFF
TRBV28	TRBJ1-1	CASSSFEDSPYTEAFF
TRBV4-2	TRBJ2-7	CASSQELAFYEQYF
TRBV27	TRBJ2-7	CASSLSQATYEQYF
TRBV7-8	TRBJ2-1	CASSWTSGRASPHNEQFF
TRBV4-1	TRBJ1-2	CASSQRDRGLGYTF
TRBV9	TRBJ2-5	CASSVGAGQETQYF
TRBV27	TRBJ2-3	CASSTLPGQGRGGGDTQYF
TRBV14	TRBJ2-7	CASSLSGEGEQYF
TRBV10-2	TRBJ1-2	CASSELGTGGYFGYTF
TRBV4-1	TRBJ2-5	CASSQDQAGGQETQYF
TRBV4-1	TRBJ2-1	CASSQGFSGQPYNEQFF
TRBV19	TRBJ2-3	CASSTDRELDTQYF
TRBV7-8	TRBJ2-2	CASSPRRVGRLAGPPNTGELFF
TRBV29-1	TRBJ2-1	CSVKGGSNEQFF
TRBV5-1	TRBJ2-5	CASRGREPLVGQETQYF